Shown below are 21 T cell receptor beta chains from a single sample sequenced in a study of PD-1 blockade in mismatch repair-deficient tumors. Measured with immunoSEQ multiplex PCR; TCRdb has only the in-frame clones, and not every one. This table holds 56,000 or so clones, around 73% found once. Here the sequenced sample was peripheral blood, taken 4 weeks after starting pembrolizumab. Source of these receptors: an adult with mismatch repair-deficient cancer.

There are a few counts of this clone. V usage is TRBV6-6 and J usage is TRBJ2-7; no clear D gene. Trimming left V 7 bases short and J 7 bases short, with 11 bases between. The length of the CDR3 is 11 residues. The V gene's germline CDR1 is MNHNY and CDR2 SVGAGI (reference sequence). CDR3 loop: CASTSMSEQYF. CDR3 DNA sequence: TGTGCCAGCACCTCTATGTCGGAGCAGTACTTC.

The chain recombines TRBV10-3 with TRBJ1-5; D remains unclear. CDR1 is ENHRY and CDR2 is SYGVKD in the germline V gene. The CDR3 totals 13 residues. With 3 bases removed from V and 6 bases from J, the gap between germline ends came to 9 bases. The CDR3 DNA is TGTGCCATCAGTGAAGCAGTCAGTCAGCCCCAGCATTTT. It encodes CAISEAVSQPQHF.

CDR3 in DNA: TGTGCCAGCAGCTTAGGGGCGGGAGAGAACAATGAGCAGTTCTTC. It translates to CASSLGAGENNEQFF. The chain is built from TRBV7-9 and TRBJ2-1, with 7 positions matching TRBD2. After removal of 1 base from V and 5 bases from J, the junction contained 5 bases not matched to a gene. Germline CDR1 and CDR2: SEHNR and FQNEAQ (reference sequence). This CDR3 contains 15 residues.

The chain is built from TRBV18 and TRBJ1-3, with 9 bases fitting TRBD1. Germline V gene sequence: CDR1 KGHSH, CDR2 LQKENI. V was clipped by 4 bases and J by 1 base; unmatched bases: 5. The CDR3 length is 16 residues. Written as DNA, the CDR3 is TGTGCCAGCTCACTCCGACAGGGGGAGTCTGGAAACACCATATATTTT. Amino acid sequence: CASSLRQGESGNTIYF. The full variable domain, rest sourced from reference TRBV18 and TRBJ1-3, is NAGVMQNPRHLVRRRGQEARLRCSPMKGHSHVYWYRQLPEEGLKFMVYLQKENIIDESGMPKERFSAEFPKEGPSILRIQQVVRGDSAAYFCASSLRQGESGNTIYFGEGSWLTVV.

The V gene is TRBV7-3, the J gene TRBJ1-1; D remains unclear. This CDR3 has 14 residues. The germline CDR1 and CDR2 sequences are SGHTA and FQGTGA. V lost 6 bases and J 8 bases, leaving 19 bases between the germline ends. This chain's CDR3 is CASRLSPLLGEAFF. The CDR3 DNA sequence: TGTGCCAGCAGGCTATCTCCCCTACTAGGCGAAGCTTTCTTT.

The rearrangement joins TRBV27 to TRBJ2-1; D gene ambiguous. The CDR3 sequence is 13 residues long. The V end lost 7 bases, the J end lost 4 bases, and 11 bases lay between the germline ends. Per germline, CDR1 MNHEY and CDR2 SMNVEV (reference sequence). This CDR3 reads CASTQKPYNEQFF. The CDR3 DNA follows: TGTGCCAGCACGCAGAAACCATACAATGAGCAGTTCTTC.

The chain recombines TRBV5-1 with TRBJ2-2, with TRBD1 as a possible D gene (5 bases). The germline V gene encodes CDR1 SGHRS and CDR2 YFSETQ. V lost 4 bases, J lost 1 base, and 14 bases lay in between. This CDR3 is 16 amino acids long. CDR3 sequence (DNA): TGCGCCAGCAGCCAAAGGTCGCAGGGGAACACCGGGGAGCTGTTTTTT. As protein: CASSQRSQGNTGELFF.

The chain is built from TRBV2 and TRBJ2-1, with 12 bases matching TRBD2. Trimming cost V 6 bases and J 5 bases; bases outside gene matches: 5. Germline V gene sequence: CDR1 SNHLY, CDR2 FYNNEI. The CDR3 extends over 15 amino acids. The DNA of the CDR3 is TGTGCCAGCAGGGGGCTAGCGGGAGGGAACAATGAGCAGTTCTTC. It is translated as CASRGLAGGNNEQFF. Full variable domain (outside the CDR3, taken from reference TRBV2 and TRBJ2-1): EPEVTQTPSHQVTQMGQEVILRCVPISNHLYFYWYRQILGQKVEFLVSFYNNEISEKSEIFDDQFSVERPDGSNFTLKIRSTKLEDSAMYFCASRGLAGGNNEQFFGPGTRLTVL.

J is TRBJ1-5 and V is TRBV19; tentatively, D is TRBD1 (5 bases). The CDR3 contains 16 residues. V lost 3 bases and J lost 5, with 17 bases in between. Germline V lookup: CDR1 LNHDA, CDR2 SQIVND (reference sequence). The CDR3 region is CASSIGGGRVYQPQHF. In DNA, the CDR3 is TGTGCCAGTAGTATTGGGGGTGGCAGGGTTTATCAGCCCCAGCATTTT.

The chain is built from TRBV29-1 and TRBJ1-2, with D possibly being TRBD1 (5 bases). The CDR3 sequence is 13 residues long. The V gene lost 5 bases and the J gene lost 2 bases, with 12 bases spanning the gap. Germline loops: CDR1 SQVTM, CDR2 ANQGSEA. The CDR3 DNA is TGCAGCGTTTCACGGGGCTACAACTATGGCTACACCTTC. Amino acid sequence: CSVSRGYNYGYTF.

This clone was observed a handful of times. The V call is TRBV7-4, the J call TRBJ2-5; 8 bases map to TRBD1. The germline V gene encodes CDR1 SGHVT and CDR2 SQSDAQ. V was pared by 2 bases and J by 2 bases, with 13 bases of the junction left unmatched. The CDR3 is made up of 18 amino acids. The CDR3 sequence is CASSLPPRDRTVQETQYF. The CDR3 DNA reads TGTGCCAGCAGCTTACCCCCCCGGGACAGGACAGTACAAGAGACCCAGTACTTC.

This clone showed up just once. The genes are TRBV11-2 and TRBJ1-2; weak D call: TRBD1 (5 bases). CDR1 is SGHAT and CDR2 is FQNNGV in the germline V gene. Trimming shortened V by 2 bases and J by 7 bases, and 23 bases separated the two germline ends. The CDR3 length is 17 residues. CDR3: CASSLTPDAGTLFGYTF. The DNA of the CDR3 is TGTGCCAGCAGCTTAACCCCCGATGCAGGGACCTTATTTGGCTACACCTTC.

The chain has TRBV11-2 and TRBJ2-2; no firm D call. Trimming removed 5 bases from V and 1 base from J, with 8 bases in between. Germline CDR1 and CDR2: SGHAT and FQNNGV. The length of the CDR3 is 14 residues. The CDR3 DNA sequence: TGTGCCAGCAGCGGCCTATTGAACACCGGGGAGCTGTTTTTT. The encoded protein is CASSGLLNTGELFF. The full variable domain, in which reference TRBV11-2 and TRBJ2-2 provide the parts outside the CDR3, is EAGVAQSPRYKIIEKRQSVAFWCNPISGHATLYWYQQILGQGPKLLIQFQNNGVVDDSQLPKDRFSAERLKGVDSTLKIQPAKLEDSAVYLCASSGLLNTGELFFGEGSRLTVL.

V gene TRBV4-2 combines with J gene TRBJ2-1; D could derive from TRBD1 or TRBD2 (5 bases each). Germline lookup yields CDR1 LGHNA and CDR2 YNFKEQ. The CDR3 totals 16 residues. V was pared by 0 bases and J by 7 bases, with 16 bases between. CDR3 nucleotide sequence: TGTGCCAGCAGCCAAGAATGGGGGAGTGGATTAAATGAGCAGTTCTTC. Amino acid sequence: CASSQEWGSGLNEQFF.

The CDR3 DNA reads as TGTGCCAGCAGTCCAGGACTAGCGCTGATGCAGTACTTC. It yields the protein CASSPGLALMQYF. This chain uses TRBV2 with TRBJ2-7; 9 bases match TRBD2. Germline CDR1 is SNHLY and CDR2 is FYNNEI. The J segment lost 9 bases and the V segment lost 5 bases, leaving 8 bases of the junction unmatched. This CDR3 spans 13 amino acids.

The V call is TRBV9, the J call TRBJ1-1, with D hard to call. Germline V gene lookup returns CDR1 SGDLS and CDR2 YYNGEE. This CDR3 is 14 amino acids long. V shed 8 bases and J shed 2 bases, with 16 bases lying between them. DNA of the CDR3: TGTGCCAGGAGGACGGGGAGGGTCAACACTGAAGCTTTCTTT. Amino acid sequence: CARRTGRVNTEAFF.

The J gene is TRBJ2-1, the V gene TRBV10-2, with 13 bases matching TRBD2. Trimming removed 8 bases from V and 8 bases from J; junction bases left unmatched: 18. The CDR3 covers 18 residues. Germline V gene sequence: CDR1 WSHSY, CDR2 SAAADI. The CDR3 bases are TGCGCCAGCGGGTTTGGGACTAGCGGGAATGTGGATTTGTATGAGCAGTTCTTC. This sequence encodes CASGFGTSGNVDLYEQFF.

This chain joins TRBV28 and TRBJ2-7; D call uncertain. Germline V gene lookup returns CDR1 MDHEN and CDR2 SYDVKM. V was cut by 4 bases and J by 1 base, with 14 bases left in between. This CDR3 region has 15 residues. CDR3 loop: CASSYLRAFSYEQYF. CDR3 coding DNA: TGTGCCAGCAGTTACCTCCGGGCGTTTTCCTACGAGCAGTACTTC.

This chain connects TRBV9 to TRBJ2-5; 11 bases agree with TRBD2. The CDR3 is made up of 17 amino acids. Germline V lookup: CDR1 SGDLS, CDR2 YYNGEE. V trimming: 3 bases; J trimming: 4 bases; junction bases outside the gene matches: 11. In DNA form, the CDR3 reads TGTGCCAGCAGCGAAGGGGCACTAGCGGGGGCCGGAGAGACCCAGTACTTC. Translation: CASSEGALAGAGETQYF.

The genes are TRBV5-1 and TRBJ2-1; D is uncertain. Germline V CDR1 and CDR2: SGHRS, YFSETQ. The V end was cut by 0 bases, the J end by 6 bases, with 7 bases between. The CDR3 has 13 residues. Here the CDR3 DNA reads TGCGCCAGCAGCTTGGAGGACGTCAATGAGCAGTTCTTC. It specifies CASSLEDVNEQFF.

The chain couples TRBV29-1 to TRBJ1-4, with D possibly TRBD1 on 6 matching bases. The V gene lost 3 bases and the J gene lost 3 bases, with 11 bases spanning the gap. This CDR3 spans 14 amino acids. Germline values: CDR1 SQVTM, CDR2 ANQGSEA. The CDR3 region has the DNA TGCAGCGTTGAGCTAGGACAGCCTAATGAAAAACTGTTTTTT. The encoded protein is CSVELGQPNEKLFF.